This T cell receptor (beta chain) was recorded in a study of vaccination effects on CD4 cells after COVID-19 (dated by TCRdb to the early 2020s). Looking at the study overall: Each participant got two doses of an mRNA SARS-CoV-2 vaccine, either BNT162b2 or mRNA-1273. Cultures from other donors in the study were sequenced using the Oncomine TCR Beta short-read assay on an Illumina iSeq 100. A total of 10 COVID-19 convalescent patients and a few SARS-CoV-2-naive healthy vaccine recipients were included in the full study. SARS-CoV-2 spike-specific CD4+ TCR repertoires from before and after mRNA vaccination were compared in COVID-19 convalescent patients and in infection-naive vaccine recipients.

Concerning this clone itself: Its recognized antigen is unknown. The sample holds no much larger clone one base away, and base qualities are not on file.

Receptor amplification or capture employed the immunoSEQ multiplex PCR assay. DNA from the cultured, isolated CD4+ T cells was subjected to TCR beta CDR3 sequencing. The paper's processing steps were these. The analysis removed non-productive TCR sequences, trimmed reads to the CDR3 region, and retained only CDR3s that were 7 or more amino acids long. The MANAFEST web app was used to identify antigen-specific clonotypes by comparing expansion in peptide wells with expansion in reference cultures. To be called positive, a clone needed expansion at FDR<0.05 compared with the reference and with all other wells, an odds ratio greater than 5, and a frequency greater than 0.1% in two replicate wells. A clonotype was called cross-reactive if it was significantly expanded both in SARS-CoV-2 spike wells and in at least one common cold coronavirus spike condition. Levenshtein distance calculated with the stringdist R package was used to assess CDR3 similarity, and unrooted trees were constructed with ape in R 3.6.1. The table comes from immuneACCESS by way of TCRdb, which keeps in-frame sequences with V and J called. Part of the clones is missing from these tables; in studies checked, under half for an unresolved V gene and the rest for unknown reasons. V, J and clone size were drawn from that table, and D and trimming were deduced from the DNA. This sample has approximately 28,000 clones in its table, and approximately 70% of those were observed once. 20% to 25% of the sample lies in the top ten.

To identify antigen-specific CD4+ T cell clonotypes by their expansion, the ViraFEST assay first stimulated PBMC with viral peptide pools and then applied TCR sequencing. After about 10 days of culture, CD4+ T cells were isolated with the EasySep CD4+ T cell isolation kit. Healthy vaccine recipients had no prior SARS-CoV-2 infection, confirmed by negative nucleocapsid antibodies before and after vaccination. About 2 million PBMC per well were cultured in IMDM with approximately 5% human AB serum, roughly 10 IU/ml IL-2 and gentamicin, plus 10 ug/ml peptides. Half of the culture medium was replaced with fresh IL-2-containing medium on days 3 and 7. Unless noted otherwise, every peptide stimulation condition was grown in triplicate wells. PBMC were separated from whole blood using Ficoll-Paque Plus gradient centrifugation and were then either cryopreserved at -140C or used fresh. Overlapping peptide pools spanned the spike proteins of SARS-CoV-2 and the common cold coronaviruses HCoV-NL63, HCoV-OC43 and HCoV-229E. The QIAamp micro DNA kit was used to extract genomic DNA from the cultured CD4+ T cells.

The research as a whole found: Clones induced by infection and clones induced by vaccination both contracted markedly at late timepoints after vaccination, which fits with T cell responses waning over time. The study was limited by a small number of convalescent patients, and early post-infection timepoints were lacking. Among healthy vaccine recipients, nearly all vaccine-induced clones were SARS-CoV-2 mono-reactive, and just 1 of 255 was cross-reactive with common cold coronaviruses.

Between the V and J ends, shortened by 4 bases and 2 bases respectively, the junction contains 7 bases. Reading from cysteine to phenylalanine, the CDR3 counts 13 amino acids. The retained sequence is limited to the CDR3, 39 bases, with the frame set at the first base. Per the germline V gene (reference sequence), MNHEY is the CDR1 and SMNVEV is the CDR2. Source: CD4+ T cells from PBMCs cultured with HCoV-NL63 spike peptides, taken before COVID-19 vaccination. The cell subset or site label of this sample denotes: HCoV-NL63 spike overlapping peptide pool stimulation. Here the chain combines TRBV27 and TRBJ2-3; the D gene lacks a confident call. The sequence was obtained from a human donor who received a COVID-19 vaccine. The nucleotides are TGTGCCAGCAGTTCCTATAACACAGATACGCAGTATTTT. Translated, it reads CASSSYNTDTQYF.